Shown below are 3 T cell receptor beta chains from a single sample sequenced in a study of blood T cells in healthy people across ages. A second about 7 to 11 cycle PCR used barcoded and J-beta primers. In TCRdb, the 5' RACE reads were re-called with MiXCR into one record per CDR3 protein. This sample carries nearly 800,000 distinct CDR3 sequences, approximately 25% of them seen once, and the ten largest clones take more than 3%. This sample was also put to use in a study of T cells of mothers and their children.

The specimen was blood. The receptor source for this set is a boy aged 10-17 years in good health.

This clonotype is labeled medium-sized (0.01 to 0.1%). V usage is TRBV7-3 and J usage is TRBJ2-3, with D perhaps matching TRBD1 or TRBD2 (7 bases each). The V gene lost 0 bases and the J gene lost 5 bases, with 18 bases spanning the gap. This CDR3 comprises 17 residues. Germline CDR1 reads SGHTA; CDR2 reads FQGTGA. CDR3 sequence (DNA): TGTGCCAGCAGCTTAACTGGGGGAGGGGGCGGAGAAGATACGCAGTATTTT. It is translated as CASSLTGGGGGEDTQYF.

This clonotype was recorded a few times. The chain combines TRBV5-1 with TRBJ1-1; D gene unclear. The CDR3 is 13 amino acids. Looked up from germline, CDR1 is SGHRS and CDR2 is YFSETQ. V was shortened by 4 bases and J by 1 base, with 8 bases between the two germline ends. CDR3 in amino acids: CASSIDTNTEAFF. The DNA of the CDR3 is TGCGCCAGCAGCATTGACACGAACACTGAAGCTTTCTTT.

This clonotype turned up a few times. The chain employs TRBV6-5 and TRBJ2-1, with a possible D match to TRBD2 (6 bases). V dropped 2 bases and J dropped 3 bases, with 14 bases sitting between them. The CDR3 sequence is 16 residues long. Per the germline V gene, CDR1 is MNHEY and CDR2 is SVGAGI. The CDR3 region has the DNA TGTGCCAGCAGTTACACCTCGGGGGTCCTCTACAATGAGCAGTTCTTC. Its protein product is CASSYTSGVLYNEQFF.